The 20 T cell receptor beta chains given below trace back to one sample, sequenced in a study of CD8 T cells in ankylosing spondylitis. TCRdb analysed the 5' RACE reads with MiXCR anew, one entry per CDR3 protein. The data show a few hundred thousand distinct CDR3 sequences, roughly a tenth seen once. The sample was blood, either unsorted or a sorted T cell fraction (not recorded which). These receptors originate from a male donor with ankylosing spondylitis or in good health (not recorded which).

This clonotype showed up many times. The chain has TRBV5-6 and TRBJ2-1, with 10 bases matching TRBD2. In germline, CDR1 is SGHDT, CDR2 YYEEEE. J gave up 8 bases and V 0 bases, and 5 bases lay outside the gene matches. The CDR3 sequence is 15 residues long. CDR3 nucleotide sequence: TGTGCCAGCAGCTTGGGAGCGGGGGGGCTCGATGAGCAGTTCTTC. Protein: CASSLGAGGLDEQFF.

With respect to this clonotype: One junction end does not reproduce the germline sequence, and a read error may be involved. The chain combines TRBV20-1 with TRBJ1-2; TRBD1 might be the D (6 bases). Germline CDR1 is DFQATT and CDR2 is SNEGSKA (reference sequence). The CDR3 has 17 amino acids. This CDR3 reads CCARDKGQSYLNYGYTF. In nucleotides, the CDR3 is TGCTGTGCTAGAGATAAGGGACAAAGTTACCTCAACTATGGCTACACCTTC.

In this sample, this clonotype turned up many times. The chain is built from TRBV5-1 and TRBJ2-2, with D perhaps TRBD1 (5 bases). The V gene's germline CDR1 is SGHRS and CDR2 YFSETQ. The CDR3 totals 16 residues. V was cut by 0 bases and J by 0 bases, with 9 bases left in between. CDR3 loop: CASSLEGSPNTGELFF. CDR3 coding DNA: TGCGCCAGCAGCTTGGAGGGGTCCCCGAACACCGGGGAGCTGTTTTTT.

The rearrangement links TRBV4-1 to TRBJ2-2; 8 nucleotides line up with TRBD2. There are 16 residues in the CDR3. The V gene's germline CDR1 is MGHRA and CDR2 YSYEKL. Trimming took 1 base from V and 3 from J; bases not matched to a gene: 4. This chain's CDR3 is CASSQVSGSYTGELFF. In DNA form, the CDR3 reads TGCGCCAGCAGCCAAGTGAGCGGGAGCTACACCGGGGAGCTGTTTTTT.

This clonotype was counted between two and nine times. The chain couples TRBV6-5 to TRBJ1-4; no clear D gene. The CDR3 sequence is 14 residues long. V was pared by 0 bases and J by 10 bases, with 12 bases between. CDR1 is MNHEY, CDR2 SVGAGI, per germline. The chain's CDR3 is CASSYSMGLGKLFF. The CDR3 coding sequence is TGTGCCAGCAGTTACTCGATGGGGTTGGGAAAACTGTTTTTT.

The J gene is TRBJ2-1, the V gene TRBV5-1; the D gene is possibly TRBD2 (7 bases). Germline V gives CDR1 SGHRS, CDR2 YFSETQ. This CDR3 is 15 amino acids long. V was pared by 0 bases and J by 8 bases, with 15 bases between. This CDR3 reads CASSLVSGGADEQFF. The CDR3 DNA reads TGCGCCAGCAGCTTGGTTAGTGGGGGGGCAGATGAGCAGTTCTTC.

Many counts were recorded for this clonotype. The chain has TRBV20-1 and TRBJ2-1, with D possibly matching TRBD2 (5 bases). The CDR3 runs to 12 residues. CDR1 DFQATT and CDR2 SNEGSKA come from the germline V gene (reference sequence). V gave up 6 bases and J gave up 4 bases, with 10 bases separating them. In DNA form, the CDR3 reads TGCAGTGCGATACGGGGATACAATGAGCAGTTCTTC. Translated: CSAIRGYNEQFF.

This clonotype has ten or more counts. This sequence joins TRBV7-2 and TRBJ2-7, with D maybe TRBD2 (7 bases). The CDR3 spans 13 residues. Germline-derived CDR1 and CDR2 are SGHTA and FQGNSA. Trimming stripped 6 bases from V and 2 bases from J, with 11 bases between. As DNA, the CDR3 is TGTGCCAGCAGACAGGGAGGGACCTACGAGCAGTACTTC. Translated, it gives CASRQGGTYEQYF.

Written as DNA, the CDR3 is TGCAGTGCTAGGTCCCGTACCGGGACAGGGTATGGTGAGCAGTTCTTC. This translates into CSARSRTGTGYGEQFF. The chain employs TRBV20-1 and TRBJ2-1; 9 positions match TRBD1. The CDR3 is 16 amino acids. The germline V gene encodes CDR1 DFQATT and CDR2 SNEGSKA (reference sequence). Unmatched junction bases numbered 15, after V lost 3 bases and J lost 9 bases.

This chain connects TRBV5-1 to TRBJ2-3; tentatively, D is TRBD2 (6 bases). V was cut by 0 bases and J by 0 bases, with 11 bases left in between. The CDR3 consists of 16 residues. CDR1 is SGHRS, CDR2 YFSETQ, per germline. The CDR3 loop is CASSLAGDSSTDTQYF. In nucleotides, the CDR3 is TGCGCCAGCAGCTTGGCGGGAGATTCTAGCACAGATACGCAGTATTTT.

The sample holds many counts of this clonotype. V usage is TRBV29-1 and J usage is TRBJ2-3; possibly TRBD1 or TRBD2 for D (5 bases each). Per the germline V gene, CDR1 is SQVTM and CDR2 is ANQGSEA. The CDR3 spans 13 residues. This CDR3 reads CSIRDRSTDTQYF. CDR3 DNA sequence: TGCAGTATTCGGGACCGAAGCACAGATACGCAGTATTTT.

This clonotype was observed many times. The V and J genes are TRBV11-2 and TRBJ2-1, with TRBD2 matching 8 bases. Germline V lookup: CDR1 SGHAT, CDR2 FQNNGV. After removal of 3 bases from V and 3 bases from J, the junction contained 7 bases not matched to a gene. The CDR3 has 16 residues. The CDR3: CASSLIAGSGYNEQFF. CDR3 sequence (DNA): TGTGCCAGCAGCTTGATAGCGGGATCAGGCTACAATGAGCAGTTCTTC.

This clonotype was counted ten times or more. V and J are TRBV27 and TRBJ2-3; 8 nucleotides match TRBD1. V gave up 8 bases and J gave up 3 bases; unmatched junction bases: 7. Germline lookup yields CDR1 MNHEY and CDR2 SMNVEV (reference sequence). The length of the CDR3 is 14 residues. The CDR3 coding sequence is TGTGCCAGCGGTGACAGGGGACGGACAGATACGCAGTATTTT. It specifies CASGDRGRTDTQYF.

This clonotype came up a few times. CDR3 DNA sequence: TGTGCAAGTCGCTTAGAGGTGCCAGGGGGATTACTCTGTAGCTCCTACAATGAGCAGTTCTTC. Translating gives CASRLEVPGGLLCSSYNEQFF. The chain carries TRBV12-2 and TRBJ2-1; TRBD1 is the table's D call, not checked against the DNA. TRBV12-2 is deemed a pseudogene. The CDR3 consists of 21 residues.

This clonotype was found many times. The chain joins TRBV3-1 to TRBJ2-5; D not certain. V dropped 3 bases and J dropped 7 bases, with 12 bases sitting between them. The CDR3 is made up of 13 amino acids. The germline gives CDR1 LGHDT, CDR2 YNNKEL (reference sequence). This CDR3 is CASSHTDFWTQYF. CDR3 nucleotide sequence: TGTGCCAGCAGCCATACAGATTTTTGGACCCAGTACTTC.

This clonotype was found many times. The CDR3 loop is CSAREGAGDTGELFF. CDR3 in DNA: TGCAGTGCTAGAGAAGGGGCCGGGGACACCGGGGAGCTGTTTTTT. The V gene is TRBV20-1, the J gene TRBJ2-2; the D gene could be TRBD1 or TRBD2 (5 bases each). V lost 0 bases, J lost 3 bases, and 11 bases lay in between. Germline CDR1 DFQATT, CDR2 SNEGSKA (reference sequence). The CDR3 is made up of 15 amino acids.

The chain recombines TRBV18 with TRBJ2-7; perhaps TRBD2 as D (7 bases). V was trimmed by 4 bases and J by 2 bases, leaving 12 bases between them. Germline assignment: CDR1 KGHSH and CDR2 LQKENI. The CDR3 length is 14 residues. The CDR3 loop is CASSLGGPTYEQYF. In nucleotides, the CDR3 is TGTGCCAGCTCACTCGGGGGGCCCACCTACGAGCAGTACTTC.

This clonotype has just a few counts. The gene calls are TRBV10-3 and TRBJ2-7; 13 bases agree with TRBD2. V lost 7 bases and J lost 2; bases outside the gene matches: 5. This CDR3 has 15 amino acids. Germline V gene lookup returns CDR1 ENHRY and CDR2 SYGVKD. CDR3: CAITRTSGSTYEQYF. The DNA for the CDR3 is TGTGCCATCACAAGGACTAGCGGGAGCACCTACGAGCAGTACTTC.

At least ten counts were recorded for this clonotype. J is TRBJ1-1 and V is TRBV7-9; the D is unclear. CDR3 length equals 13 residues. The V and J ends lost 11 bases and 1 base respectively, with 14 bases between them. Germline CDR1 reads SEHNR; CDR2 reads FQNEAQ (reference sequence). CDR3 amino acids: CAADGRRNTEAFF. The CDR3, as DNA: TGTGCCGCGGACGGAAGGAGGAACACTGAAGCTTTCTTT.

As regards this clonotype: With a much larger clone just one base away, this may be a read error. The chain joins TRBV20-1 to TRBJ2-5; D is ambiguous. This CDR3 is 12 amino acids long. Germline V gene lookup returns CDR1 DFQATT and CDR2 SNEGSKA (reference sequence). The CDR3 reads CSARVIAESQYF. CDR3 coding DNA: TGCAGTGCTAGAGTTATCGCAGAGAGCCAGTACTTC.